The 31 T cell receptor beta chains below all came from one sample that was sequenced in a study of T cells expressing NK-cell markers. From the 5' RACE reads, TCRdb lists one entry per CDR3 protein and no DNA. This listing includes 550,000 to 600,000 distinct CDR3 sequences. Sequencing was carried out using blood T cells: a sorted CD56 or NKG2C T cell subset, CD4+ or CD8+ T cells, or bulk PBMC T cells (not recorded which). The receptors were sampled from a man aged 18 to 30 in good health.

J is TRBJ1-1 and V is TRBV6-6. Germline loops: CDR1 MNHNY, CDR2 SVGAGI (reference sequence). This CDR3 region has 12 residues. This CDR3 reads CASSYSDSEAFF.

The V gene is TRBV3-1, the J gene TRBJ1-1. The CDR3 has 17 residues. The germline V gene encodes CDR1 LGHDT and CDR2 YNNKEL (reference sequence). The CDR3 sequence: CASSPLGLQLLNTEAFF.

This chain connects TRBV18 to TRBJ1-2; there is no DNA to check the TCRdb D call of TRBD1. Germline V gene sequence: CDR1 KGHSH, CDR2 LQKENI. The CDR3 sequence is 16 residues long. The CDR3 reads CASSPSGSQLNYGYTF.

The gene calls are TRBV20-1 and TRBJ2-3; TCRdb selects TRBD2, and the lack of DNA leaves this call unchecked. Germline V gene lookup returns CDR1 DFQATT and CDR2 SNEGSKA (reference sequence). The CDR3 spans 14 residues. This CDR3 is CSARSPGFGDTQYF.

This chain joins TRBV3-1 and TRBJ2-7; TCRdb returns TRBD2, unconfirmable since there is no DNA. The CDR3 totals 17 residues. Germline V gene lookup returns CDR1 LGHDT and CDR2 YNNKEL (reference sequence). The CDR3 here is CASRHCKAGGISYEQYF.

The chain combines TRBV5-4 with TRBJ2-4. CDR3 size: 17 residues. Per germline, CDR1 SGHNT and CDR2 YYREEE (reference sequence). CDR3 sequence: CASSLHSESPAKNIQYF.

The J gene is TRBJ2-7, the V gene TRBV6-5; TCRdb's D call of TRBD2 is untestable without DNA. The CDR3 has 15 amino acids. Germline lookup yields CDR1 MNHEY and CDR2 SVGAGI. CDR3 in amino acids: CASSWDSSPSYEQYF.

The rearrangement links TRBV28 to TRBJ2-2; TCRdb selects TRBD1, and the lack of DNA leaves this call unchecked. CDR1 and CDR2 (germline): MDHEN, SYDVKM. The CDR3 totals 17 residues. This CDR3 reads CASSSTGGGLNTGELFF.

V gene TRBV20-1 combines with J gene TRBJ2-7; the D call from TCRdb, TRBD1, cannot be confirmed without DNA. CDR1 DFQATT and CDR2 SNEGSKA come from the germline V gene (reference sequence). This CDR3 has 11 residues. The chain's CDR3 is CSATGQGQQYF.

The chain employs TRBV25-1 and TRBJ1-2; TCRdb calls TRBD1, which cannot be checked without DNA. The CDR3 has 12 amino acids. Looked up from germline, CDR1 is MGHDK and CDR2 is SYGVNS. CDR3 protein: CASGQGALGYTF.

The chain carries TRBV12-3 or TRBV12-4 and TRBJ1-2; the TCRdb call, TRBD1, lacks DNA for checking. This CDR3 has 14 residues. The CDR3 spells CASSPQDSLYGYTF.

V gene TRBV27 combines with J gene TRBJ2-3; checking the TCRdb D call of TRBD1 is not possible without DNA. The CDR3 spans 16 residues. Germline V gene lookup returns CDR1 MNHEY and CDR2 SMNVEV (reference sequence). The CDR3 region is CASSSLTGSVTDTQYF.

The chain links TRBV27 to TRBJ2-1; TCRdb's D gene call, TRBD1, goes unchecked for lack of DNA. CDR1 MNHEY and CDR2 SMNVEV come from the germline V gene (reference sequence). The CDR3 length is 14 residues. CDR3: CASSFYPGSGEQFF.

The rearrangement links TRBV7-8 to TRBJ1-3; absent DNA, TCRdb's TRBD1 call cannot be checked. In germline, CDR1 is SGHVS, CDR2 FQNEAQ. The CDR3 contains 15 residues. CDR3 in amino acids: CASSLGTTSGNTIYF.

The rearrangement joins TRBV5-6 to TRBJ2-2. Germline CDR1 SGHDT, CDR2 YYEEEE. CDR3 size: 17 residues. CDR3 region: CASSLAGLSGITGELFF. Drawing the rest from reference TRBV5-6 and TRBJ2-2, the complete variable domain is DAGVTQSPTHLIKTRGQQVTLRCSPKSGHDTVSWYQQALGQGPQFIFQYYEEEERQRGNFPDRFSGHQFPNYSSELNVNALLLGDSALYLCASSLAGLSGITGELFFGEGSRLTVL.

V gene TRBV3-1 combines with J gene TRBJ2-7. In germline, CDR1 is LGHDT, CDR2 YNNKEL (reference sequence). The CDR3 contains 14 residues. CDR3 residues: CASSHAGSAYEQYF.

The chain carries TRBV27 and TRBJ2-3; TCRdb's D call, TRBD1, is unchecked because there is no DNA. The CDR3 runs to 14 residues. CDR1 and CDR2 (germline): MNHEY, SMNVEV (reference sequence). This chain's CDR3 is CATLRVASTDTQYF.

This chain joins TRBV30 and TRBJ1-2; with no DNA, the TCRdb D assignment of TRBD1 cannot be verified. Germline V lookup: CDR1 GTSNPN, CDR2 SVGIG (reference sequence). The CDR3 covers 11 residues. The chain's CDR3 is CAWDRQGVNTF.

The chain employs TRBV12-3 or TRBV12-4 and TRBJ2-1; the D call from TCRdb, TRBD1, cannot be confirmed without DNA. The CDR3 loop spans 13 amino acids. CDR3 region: CASSPRQGHEQFF.

CDR3 region: CASSSPSRVAFF. The V call is TRBV12-3 or TRBV12-4, the J call TRBJ1-1; TCRdb gives TRBD1 as the D gene, but with no DNA this cannot be confirmed. The CDR3 is 12 amino acids.

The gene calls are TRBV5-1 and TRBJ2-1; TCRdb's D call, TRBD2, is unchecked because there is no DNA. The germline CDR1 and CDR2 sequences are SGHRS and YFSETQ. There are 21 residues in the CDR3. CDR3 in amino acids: CASSLPPLAGGPGQRYRMQFF. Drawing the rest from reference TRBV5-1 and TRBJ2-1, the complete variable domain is KAGVTQTPRYLIKTRGQQVTLSCSPISGHRSVSWYQQTPGQGLQFLFEYFSETQRNKGNFPGRFSGRQFSNSRSEMNVSTLELGDSALYLCASSLPPLAGGPGQRYRMQFFGPGTRLTVL.

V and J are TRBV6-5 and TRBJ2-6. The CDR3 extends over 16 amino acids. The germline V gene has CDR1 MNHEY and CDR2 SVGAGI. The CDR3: CASSYFRGVGANVLTF.

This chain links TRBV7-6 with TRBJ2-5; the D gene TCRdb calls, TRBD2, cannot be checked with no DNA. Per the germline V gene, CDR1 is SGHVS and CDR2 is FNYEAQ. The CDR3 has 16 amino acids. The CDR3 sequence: CASSWRPGLAQETQYF.

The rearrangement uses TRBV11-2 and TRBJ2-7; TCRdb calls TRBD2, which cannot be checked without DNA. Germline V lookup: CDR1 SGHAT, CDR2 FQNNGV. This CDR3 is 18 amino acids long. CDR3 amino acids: CASSKLAGGSLSSYEQYF.

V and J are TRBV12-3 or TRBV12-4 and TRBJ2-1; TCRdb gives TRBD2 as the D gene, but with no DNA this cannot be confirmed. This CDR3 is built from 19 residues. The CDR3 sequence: CASSLQLAGFSSSYNEQFF.

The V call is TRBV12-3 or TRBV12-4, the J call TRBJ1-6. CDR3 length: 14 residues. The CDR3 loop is CASSLNGESSPLHF.

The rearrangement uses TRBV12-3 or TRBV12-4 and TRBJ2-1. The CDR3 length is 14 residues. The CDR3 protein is CASSLGIATSEQFF.

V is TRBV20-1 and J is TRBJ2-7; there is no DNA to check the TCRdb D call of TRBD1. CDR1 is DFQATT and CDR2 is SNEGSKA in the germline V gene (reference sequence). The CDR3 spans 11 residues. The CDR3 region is CSARDWAEQYF.

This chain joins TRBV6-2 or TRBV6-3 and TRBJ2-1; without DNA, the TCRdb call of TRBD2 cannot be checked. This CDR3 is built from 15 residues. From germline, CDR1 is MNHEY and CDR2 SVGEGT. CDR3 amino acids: CASTEGGEGHNEQFF.

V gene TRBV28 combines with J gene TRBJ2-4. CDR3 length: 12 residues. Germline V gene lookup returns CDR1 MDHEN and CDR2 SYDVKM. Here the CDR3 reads CASRASGNIQYF.

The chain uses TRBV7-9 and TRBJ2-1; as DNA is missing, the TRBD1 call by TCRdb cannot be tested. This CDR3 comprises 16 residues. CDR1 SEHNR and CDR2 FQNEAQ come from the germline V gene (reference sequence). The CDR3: CASSPRGRERYNEQFF.